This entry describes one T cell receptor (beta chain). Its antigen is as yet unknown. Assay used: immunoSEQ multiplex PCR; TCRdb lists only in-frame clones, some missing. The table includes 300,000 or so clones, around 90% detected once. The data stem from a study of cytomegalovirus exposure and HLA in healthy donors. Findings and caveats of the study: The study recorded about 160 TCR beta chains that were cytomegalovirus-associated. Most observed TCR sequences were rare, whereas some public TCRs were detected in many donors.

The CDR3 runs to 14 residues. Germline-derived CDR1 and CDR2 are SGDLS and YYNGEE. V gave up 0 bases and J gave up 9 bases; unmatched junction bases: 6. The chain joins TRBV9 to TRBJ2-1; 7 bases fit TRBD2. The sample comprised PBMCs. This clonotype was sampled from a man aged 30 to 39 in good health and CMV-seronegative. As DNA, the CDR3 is TGTGCCAGCAGCGTAGCTACTAGCGTCGGTGAGCAGTTCTTC. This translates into CASSVATSVGEQFF.